Below are 6 T cell receptor beta chains sequenced from a single sample in a study of CD8+ T cells in alopecia areata. Sequencing relied on a cDNA template that was reverse transcribed from extracted RNA. Using immunoSEQ multiplex PCR, the repertoire was profiled, and TCRdb retains in-frame clones only, with some absent. This table has some 210,000 clones, 50% to 60% appearing once. The sample here was CD4+ T cells sorted from blood, taken at week 0. Receptor source: a human donor with alopecia areata.

V usage is TRBV7-9 and J usage is TRBJ2-5; D gene ambiguous. Between the trimmed V and J ends, which lost 5 bases and 5 bases, there was a span of 9 bases. This CDR3 region has 12 residues. Germline V gene data show CDR1 as SEHNR and CDR2 as FQNEAQ (reference sequence). The CDR3 here is CASSLSWETQYF. CDR3 coding DNA: TGTGCCAGCAGCCTATCTTGGGAGACCCAGTACTTC.

This clone has more than one count but fewer than ten. This rearrangement joins TRBV30 to TRBJ1-1; D not resolved. V gave up 2 bases and J gave up 1 base, with 5 bases separating them. CDR1 is GTSNPN, CDR2 SVGIG, per germline (reference sequence). CDR3 length equals 12 residues. CDR3: CAWSKENTEAFF. CDR3 bases: TGTGCCTGGAGTAAAGAGAACACTGAAGCTTTCTTT.

This clone has just a few counts. The chain couples TRBV6-5 to TRBJ2-1; D remains ambiguous. There are 14 residues in the CDR3. V lost 0 bases to trimming and J lost 5 bases, with 8 bases between them. Germline values: CDR1 MNHEY, CDR2 SVGAGI. The CDR3 DNA follows: TGTGCCAGCAGTTACTCGCCTGGGGACAATGAGCAGTTCTTC. It encodes CASSYSPGDNEQFF.

The V and J genes are TRBV23-1 and TRBJ2-7, with 10 bases that match TRBD1. Being an ORF, TRBV23-1 has a function that is uncertain. This CDR3 is 17 amino acids long. The V and J ends lost 3 bases and 5 bases, in that order; junction bases with no gene match: 13. The CDR3 protein is CASSHQPGQGICDEQYF. The DNA of the CDR3 is TGCGCCAGCAGTCATCAACCGGGACAGGGGATTTGCGACGAGCAGTACTTC.

In its sample, this clone was seen once. J is TRBJ1-6 and V is TRBV5-6; possibly TRBD1 for D (5 bases). Looked up from germline, CDR1 is SGHDT and CDR2 is YYEEEE. CDR3 length: 15 amino acids. V gave up 2 bases and J gave up 9 bases, with 15 bases separating them. In nucleotides, the CDR3 is TGTGCCAGCAGCTTTGGGACCTCGGGGGGTTCACCCCTCCACTTT. Its protein is CASSFGTSGGSPLHF.

The chain couples TRBV6-5 to TRBJ2-3, with D unresolved. Trimming took 5 bases from V and 4 from J, leaving 13 bases between them. The CDR3 length is 14 residues. The germline V gene encodes CDR1 MNHEY and CDR2 SVGAGI. The CDR3 region has the DNA TGTGCCAGCAGTAAGGCCCCAGGTTCAGATACGCAGTATTTT. Its protein is CASSKAPGSDTQYF.